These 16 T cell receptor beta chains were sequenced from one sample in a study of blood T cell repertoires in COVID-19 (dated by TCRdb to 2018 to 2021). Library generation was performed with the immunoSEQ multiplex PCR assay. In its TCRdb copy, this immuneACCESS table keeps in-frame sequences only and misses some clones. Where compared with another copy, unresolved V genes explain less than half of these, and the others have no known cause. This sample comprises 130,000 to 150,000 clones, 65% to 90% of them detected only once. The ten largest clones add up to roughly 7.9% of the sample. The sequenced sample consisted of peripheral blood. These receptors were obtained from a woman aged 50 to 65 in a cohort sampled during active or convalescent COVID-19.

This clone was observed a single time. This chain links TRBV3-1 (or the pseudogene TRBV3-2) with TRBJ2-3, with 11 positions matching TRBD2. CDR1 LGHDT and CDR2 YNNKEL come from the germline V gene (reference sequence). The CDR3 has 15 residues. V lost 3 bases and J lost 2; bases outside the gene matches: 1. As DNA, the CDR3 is TGTGCCAGCAGCCAGACTAGCGGGGCCACAGATACGCAGTATTTT. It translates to CASSQTSGATDTQYF.

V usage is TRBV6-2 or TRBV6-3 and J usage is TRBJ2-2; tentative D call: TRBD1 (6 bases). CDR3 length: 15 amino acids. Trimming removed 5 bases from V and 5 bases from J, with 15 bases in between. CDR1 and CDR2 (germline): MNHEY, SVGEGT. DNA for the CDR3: TGTGCCAGCAGTGCCAGGGGACGGCGAACCGGGGAGCTGTTTTTT. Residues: CASSARGRRTGELFF.

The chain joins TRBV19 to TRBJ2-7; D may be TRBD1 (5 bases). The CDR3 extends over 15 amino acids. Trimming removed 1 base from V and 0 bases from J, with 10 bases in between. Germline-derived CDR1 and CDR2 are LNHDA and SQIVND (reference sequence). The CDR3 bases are TGTGCCAGTAGTATAGTCAGGGAAGGCTCCTACGAGCAGTACTTC. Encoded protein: CASSIVREGSYEQYF. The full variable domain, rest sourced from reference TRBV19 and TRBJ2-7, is DGGITQSPKYLFRKEGQNVTLSCEQNLNHDAMYWYRQDPGQGLRLIYYSQIVNDFQKGDIAEGYSVSREKKESFPLTVTSAQKNPTAFYLCASSIVREGSYEQYFGPGTRLTVT.

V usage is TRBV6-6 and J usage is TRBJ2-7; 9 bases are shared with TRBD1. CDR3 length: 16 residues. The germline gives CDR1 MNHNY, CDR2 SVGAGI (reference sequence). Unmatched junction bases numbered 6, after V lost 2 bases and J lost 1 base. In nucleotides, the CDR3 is TGTGCCAGCAGTTACGTAACAGGGGGCGGGTCCTACGAGCAGTACTTC. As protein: CASSYVTGGGSYEQYF.

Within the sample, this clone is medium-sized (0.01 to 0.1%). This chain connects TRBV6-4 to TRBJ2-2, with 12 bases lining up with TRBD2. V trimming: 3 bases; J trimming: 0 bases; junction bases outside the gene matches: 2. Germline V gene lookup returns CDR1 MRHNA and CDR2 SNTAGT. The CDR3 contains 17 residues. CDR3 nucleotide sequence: TGTGCCAGCAGTGAGACTAGCGGGGGAGCGAACACCGGGGAGCTGTTTTTT. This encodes CASSETSGGANTGELFF.

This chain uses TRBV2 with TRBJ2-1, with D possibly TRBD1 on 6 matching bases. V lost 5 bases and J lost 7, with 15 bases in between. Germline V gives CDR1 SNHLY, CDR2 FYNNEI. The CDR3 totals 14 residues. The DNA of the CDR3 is TGTGCCAGCAGTCGCACAGGGTTAGGAAATGAGCAGTTCTTC. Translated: CASSRTGLGNEQFF. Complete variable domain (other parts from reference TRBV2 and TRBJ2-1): EPEVTQTPSHQVTQMGQEVILRCVPISNHLYFYWYRQILGQKVEFLVSFYNNEISEKSEIFDDQFSVERPDGSNFTLKIRSTKLEDSAMYFCASSRTGLGNEQFFGPGTRLTVL.

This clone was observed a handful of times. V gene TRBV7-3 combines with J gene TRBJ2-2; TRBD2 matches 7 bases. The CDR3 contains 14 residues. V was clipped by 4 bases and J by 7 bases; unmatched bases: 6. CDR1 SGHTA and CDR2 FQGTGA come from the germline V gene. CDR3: CASSSGLDGGELFF. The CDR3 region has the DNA TGTGCCAGCAGCTCCGGACTAGATGGCGGGGAGCTGTTTTTT. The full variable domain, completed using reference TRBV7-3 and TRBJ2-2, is GAGVSQTPSNKVTEKGKYVELRCDPISGHTALYWYRQSLGQGPEFLIYFQGTGAADDSGLPNDRFFAVRPEGSVSTLKIQRTERGDSAVYLCASSSGLDGGELFFGEGSRLTVL.

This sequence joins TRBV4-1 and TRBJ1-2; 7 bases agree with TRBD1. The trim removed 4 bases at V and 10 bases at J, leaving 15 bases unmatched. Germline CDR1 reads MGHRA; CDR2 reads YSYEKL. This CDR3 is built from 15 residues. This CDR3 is CASSPYRGLLEVYTF. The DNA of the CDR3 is TGCGCCAGCAGCCCCTACAGGGGCCTACTGGAGGTCTACACCTTC.

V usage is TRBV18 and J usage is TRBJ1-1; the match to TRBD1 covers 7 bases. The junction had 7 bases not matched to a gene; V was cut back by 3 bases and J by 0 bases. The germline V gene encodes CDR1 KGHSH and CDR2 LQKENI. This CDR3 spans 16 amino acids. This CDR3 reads CASSPYTGTVNTEAFF. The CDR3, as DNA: TGTGCCAGCTCACCTTATACCGGGACAGTGAACACTGAAGCTTTCTTT.

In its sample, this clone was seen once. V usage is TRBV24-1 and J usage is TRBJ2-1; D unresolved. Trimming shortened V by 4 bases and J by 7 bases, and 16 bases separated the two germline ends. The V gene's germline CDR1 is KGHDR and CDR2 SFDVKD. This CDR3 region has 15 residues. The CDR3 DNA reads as TGTGCCACCAGTGACCCCAAGAGGCTTGGAAATGAGCAGTTCTTC. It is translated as CATSDPKRLGNEQFF.

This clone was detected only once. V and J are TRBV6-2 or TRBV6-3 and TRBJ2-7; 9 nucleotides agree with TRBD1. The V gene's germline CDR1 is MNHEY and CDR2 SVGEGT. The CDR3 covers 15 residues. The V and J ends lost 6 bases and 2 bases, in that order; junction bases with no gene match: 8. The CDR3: CASSESGQGTYEQYF. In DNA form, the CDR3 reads TGTGCCAGCAGCGAATCGGGACAGGGAACCTACGAGCAGTACTTC.

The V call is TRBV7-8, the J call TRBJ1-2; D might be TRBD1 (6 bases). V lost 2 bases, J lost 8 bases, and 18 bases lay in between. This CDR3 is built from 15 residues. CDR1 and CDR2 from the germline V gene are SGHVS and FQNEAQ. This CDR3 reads CASSLTRPGVGGYTF. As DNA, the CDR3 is TGTGCCAGCAGCTTAACGAGGCCAGGGGTGGGAGGCTACACCTTC.

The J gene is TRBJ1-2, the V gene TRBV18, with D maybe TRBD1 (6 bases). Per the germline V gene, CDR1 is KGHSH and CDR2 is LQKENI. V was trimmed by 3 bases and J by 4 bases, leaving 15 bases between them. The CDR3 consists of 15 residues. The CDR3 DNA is TGTGCCAGCTCACCCCAGGGGATGGGTCTCTATGGCTACACCTTC. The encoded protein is CASSPQGMGLYGYTF. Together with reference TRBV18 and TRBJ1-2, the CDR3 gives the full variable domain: NAGVMQNPRHLVRRRGQEARLRCSPMKGHSHVYWYRQLPEEGLKFMVYLQKENIIDESGMPKERFSAEFPKEGPSILRIQQVVRGDSAAYFCASSPQGMGLYGYTFGSGTRLTVV.

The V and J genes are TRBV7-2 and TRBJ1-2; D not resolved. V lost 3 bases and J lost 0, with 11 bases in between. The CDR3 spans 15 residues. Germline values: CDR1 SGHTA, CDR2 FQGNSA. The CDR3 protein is CASSFSTNSNYGYTF. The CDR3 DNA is TGTGCCAGCAGCTTCTCAACGAACTCTAACTATGGCTACACCTTC.

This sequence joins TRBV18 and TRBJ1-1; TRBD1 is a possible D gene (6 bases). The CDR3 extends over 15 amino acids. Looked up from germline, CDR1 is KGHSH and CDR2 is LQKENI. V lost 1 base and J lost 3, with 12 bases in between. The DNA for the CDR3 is TGTGCCAGCTCACCACAAACAGGGAAGGACACTGAAGCTTTCTTT. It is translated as CASSPQTGKDTEAFF.

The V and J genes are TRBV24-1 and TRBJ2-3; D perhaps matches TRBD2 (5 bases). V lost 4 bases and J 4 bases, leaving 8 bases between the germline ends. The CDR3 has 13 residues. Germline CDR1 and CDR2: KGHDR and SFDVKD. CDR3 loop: CATSETAADTQYF. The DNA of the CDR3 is TGTGCCACCAGTGAAACAGCGGCAGATACGCAGTATTTT.